The 11 T cell receptor beta chains below all came from one sample that was sequenced in a study of molecular identifiers for immune sequencing clone quantification. TCRdb processed the PCR reads anew with MiXCR; each CDR3 protein has one entry. This repertoire shows roughly 320,000 distinct CDR3 sequences, over 20% found once; its top ten account for around 0.76%. Sample: naive CD8+ T cells from blood, with Jurkat cell RNA spiked in. Subset: FACS-sorted CD8+CD4-CCR7+CD45RA+ naive T cells. Receptors were obtained from a human donor in good health. Some libraries in this study had Jurkat cell RNA spiked in.

This clonotype was observed a handful of times. The chain carries TRBV4-1 and TRBJ1-1, with D maybe TRBD1 (6 bases). The length of the CDR3 is 15 residues. Germline CDR1 reads MGHRA; CDR2 reads YSYEKL. V gave up 0 bases and J gave up 1 base, with 9 bases separating them. The CDR3 DNA sequence: TGCGCCAGCAGCCAAGAATACAGGGAGAACACTGAAGCTTTCTTT. Translation gives CASSQEYRENTEAFF.

The V call is TRBV4-3, the J call TRBJ2-7, with a tentative D call TRBD2 (5 bases). Trimming removed 2 bases from V and 0 bases from J, with 11 bases in between. This CDR3 region has 15 residues. Germline V gene data show CDR1 as LGHNA and CDR2 as YSLEER. CDR3 coding DNA: TGCGCCAGCAGCCAATCCGGCGGGCACTCCTACGAGCAGTACTTC. It encodes CASSQSGGHSYEQYF.

On this clonotype: A much larger clonotype is one base distant, so this may be a read error. V is TRBV7-2 and J is TRBJ2-5, with D possibly TRBD1 on 5 matching bases. The CDR3 has 15 residues. Trimming removed 1 base from V and 5 bases from J, with 14 bases in between. Per the germline V gene, CDR1 is SGHTA and CDR2 is FQGNSA. This CDR3 is CASSLVPGLGETQYF. The CDR3 DNA reads as TGTGCCAGCAGCTTAGTACCAGGGCTGGGGGAGACCCAGTACTTC.

The chain links TRBV6-5 to TRBJ2-5, with D possibly being TRBD1 (6 bases). V lost 5 bases, J lost 2 bases, and 21 bases lay in between. The CDR3 loop spans 17 amino acids. Per the germline V gene, CDR1 is MNHEY and CDR2 is SVGAGI. This CDR3 is CASSKTPNLGGQETQYF. The CDR3 DNA follows: TGTGCCAGCAGTAAGACTCCAAATCTAGGGGGTCAAGAGACCCAGTACTTC.

Comments on this clonotype: The conserved closing phenylalanine or tryptophan is absent in this CDR3, likely reflecting a read error. The V and J genes are TRBV6-5 and TRBJ2-7, with D perhaps matching TRBD2 (5 bases). Trimming stripped 5 bases from V and 5 bases from J, with 10 bases between. This CDR3 spans 12 amino acids. Germline loops: CDR1 MNHEY, CDR2 SVGAGI. In nucleotides, the CDR3 is TGTGCCAGCAGTCCTCCCGGGGACGAGCAGTACCTC. Its translation is CASSPPGDEQYL.

This clonotype appeared many times. The chain carries TRBV20-1 and TRBJ2-2, with D unresolved. From germline, CDR1 is DFQATT and CDR2 SNEGSKA (reference sequence). The CDR3 has 16 amino acids. Trimming took 0 bases from V and 3 from J, leaving 14 bases between them. CDR3 bases: TGCAGTGCTAGAGACGCGCTGCTAGTTGACACCGGGGAGCTGTTTTTT. Translating it yields CSARDALLVDTGELFF.

In its sample, this clonotype was seen many times. V is TRBV13 and J is TRBJ2-5, with D perhaps matching TRBD1 or TRBD2 (5 bases each). The V and J ends lost 3 bases and 1 base respectively, with 18 bases between them. CDR3 length: 17 amino acids. Per germline, CDR1 PRHDT and CDR2 FYEKMQ (reference sequence). The CDR3 bases are TGTGCCAGCAGCTTGTTCCTAGCAGGGAACCCCCAAGAGACCCAGTACTTC. It translates to CASSLFLAGNPQETQYF.

V is TRBV6-2 or TRBV6-3 and J is TRBJ2-2; no clear D. This CDR3 has 14 amino acids. CDR1 is MNHEY, CDR2 SVGEGT, per germline. The V gene lost 0 bases and the J gene lost 4 bases, with 6 bases spanning the gap. For the CDR3, the DNA is TGTGCCAGCAGTTACTCGATTGGCACCGGGGAGCTGTTTTTT. Encoded protein: CASSYSIGTGELFF.

As to this clonotype: At one end, the junction sequence differs from germline, possibly due to a read error. The chain recombines TRBV10-3 with TRBJ2-6; 7 bases agree with TRBD1. Germline V gene data show CDR1 as ENHRY and CDR2 as SYGVKD. CDR3 length: 16 residues. CDR3 region: CAISDQDRAGTNVLTF. For the CDR3, the DNA is TGTGCCATCAGTGATCAAGACAGGGCTGGGACCAACGTCCTGACTTTC.

The table lists this clonotype with a few counts. The chain employs TRBV6-5 and TRBJ1-1; D possibly corresponds to TRBD1 (5 bases). Trimming removed 0 bases at V and 8 bases at J, with 10 bases between. Germline-derived CDR1 and CDR2 are MNHEY and SVGAGI. The CDR3 loop spans 13 amino acids. The DNA for the CDR3 is TGTGCCAGCAGTTACTCACGGGGGTCCGAAGCTTTCTTT. This encodes CASSYSRGSEAFF.

The V gene is TRBV4-1, the J gene TRBJ1-1; 11 bases are shared with TRBD1. Germline values: CDR1 MGHRA, CDR2 YSYEKL. With 2 bases clipped from V and 0 bases from J, the junction kept 8 bases outside the gene matches. The CDR3 is made up of 18 amino acids. The CDR3 DNA sequence: TGCGCCAGCAGCCAACCGGGACAGGGGGTGAAAATGAACACTGAAGCTTTCTTT. Its protein is CASSQPGQGVKMNTEAFF.